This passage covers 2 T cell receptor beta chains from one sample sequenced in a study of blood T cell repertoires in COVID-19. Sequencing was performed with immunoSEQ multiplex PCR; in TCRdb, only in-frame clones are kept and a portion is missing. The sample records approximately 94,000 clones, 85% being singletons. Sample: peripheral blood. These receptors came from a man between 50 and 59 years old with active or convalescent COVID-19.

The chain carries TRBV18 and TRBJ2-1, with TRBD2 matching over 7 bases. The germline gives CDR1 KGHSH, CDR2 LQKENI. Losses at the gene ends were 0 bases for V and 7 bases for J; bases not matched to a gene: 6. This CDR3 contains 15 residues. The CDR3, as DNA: TGTGCCAGCTCACCACCGATTCTGGGGGGGAATGAGCAGTTCTTC. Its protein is CASSPPILGGNEQFF.

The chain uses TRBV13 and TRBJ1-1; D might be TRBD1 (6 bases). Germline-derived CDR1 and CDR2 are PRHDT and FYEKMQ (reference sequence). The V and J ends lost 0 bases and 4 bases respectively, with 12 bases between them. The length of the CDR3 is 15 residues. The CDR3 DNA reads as TGTGCCAGCAGCTTAGGCAGGGGTCCCGGCACTGAAGCTTTCTTT. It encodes CASSLGRGPGTEAFF.